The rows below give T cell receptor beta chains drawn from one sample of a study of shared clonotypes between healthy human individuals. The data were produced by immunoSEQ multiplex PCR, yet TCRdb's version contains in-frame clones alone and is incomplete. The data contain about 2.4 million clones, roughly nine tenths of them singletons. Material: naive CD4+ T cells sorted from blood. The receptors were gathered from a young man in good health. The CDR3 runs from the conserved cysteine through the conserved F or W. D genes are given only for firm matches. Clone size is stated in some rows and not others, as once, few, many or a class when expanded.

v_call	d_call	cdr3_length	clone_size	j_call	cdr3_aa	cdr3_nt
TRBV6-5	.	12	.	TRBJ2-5	CASSQAEETQYF	TGTGCCAGCAGCCAGGCCGAAGAGACCCAGTACTTC
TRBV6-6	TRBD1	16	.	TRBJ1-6	CASSYVQGTGNSPLHF	TGTGCCAGCAGTTACGTACAGGGGACAGGGAATTCACCCCTCCACTTT
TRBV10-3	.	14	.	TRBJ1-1	CAISVGRMNTEAFF	TGTGCCATCAGTGTAGGAAGAATGAACACTGAAGCTTTCTTT
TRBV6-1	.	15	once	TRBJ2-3	CASSENRASTDTQYF	TGTGCCAGCAGTGAAAACAGGGCTAGCACAGATACGCAGTATTTT
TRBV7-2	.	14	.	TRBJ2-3	CASSRDIGTDTQYF	TGTGCCAGCAGCCGGGACATTGGCACAGATACGCAGTATTTT
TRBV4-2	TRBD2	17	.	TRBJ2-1	CASSQGVNSGRRDEQFF	TGTGCCAGCAGCCAAGGGGTCAATAGCGGGCGACGGGATGAGCAGTTCTTC
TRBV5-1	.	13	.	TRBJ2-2	CASRVPNTGELFF	TGCGCCAGCAGAGTTCCGAACACCGGGGAGCTGTTTTTT
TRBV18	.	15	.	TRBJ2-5	CASSHPGVFQETQYF	TGTGCCAGCTCTCACCCCGGGGTATTCCAAGAGACCCAGTACTTC
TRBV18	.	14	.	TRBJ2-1	CASSPSRLVDEQFF	TGTGCCAGCTCACCATCTAGACTAGTTGATGAGCAGTTCTTC
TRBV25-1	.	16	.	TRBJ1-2	CASSEPLGGGRDGYTF	TGTGCCAGCAGTGAACCCCTCGGTGGGGGACGGGATGGCTACACCTTC
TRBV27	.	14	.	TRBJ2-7	CASRRTASNYEQYF	TGTGCCAGCAGGCGGACAGCTTCAAACTACGAGCAGTACTTC
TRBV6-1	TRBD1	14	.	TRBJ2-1	CASRGTGAYNEQFF	TGTGCCAGCAGAGGGACAGGGGCCTACAATGAGCAGTTCTTC
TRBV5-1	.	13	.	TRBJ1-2	CASSLSTVDGYTF	TGCGCCAGCAGCTTGAGTACAGTTGACGGCTACACCTTC
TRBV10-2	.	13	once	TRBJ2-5	CASNSGAEETQYF	TGCGCCAGCAATTCCGGGGCAGAAGAGACCCAGTACTTC
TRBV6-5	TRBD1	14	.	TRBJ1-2	CASSPTGEVYGYTF	TGTGCCAGCAGTCCGACAGGGGAAGTCTATGGCTACACCTTC
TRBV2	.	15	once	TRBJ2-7	CASSEALQGVYEQYF	TGTGCCAGCAGTGAAGCGTTACAGGGAGTCTACGAGCAGTACTTC
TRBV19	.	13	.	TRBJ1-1	CASSNRIHTEAFF	TGTGCCAGTAGTAATAGAATACACACTGAAGCTTTCTTT
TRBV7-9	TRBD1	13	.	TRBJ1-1	CASNRGGPTEAFF	TGTGCCAGCAACAGGGGAGGGCCCACTGAAGCTTTCTTT
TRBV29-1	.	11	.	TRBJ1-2	CSVIQGTGYTF	TGCAGCGTTATACAGGGTACTGGCTACACCTTC
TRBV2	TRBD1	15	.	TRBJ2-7	CASNTQGIRSYEQYF	TGTGCCAGCAACACACAGGGGATTAGGTCCTACGAGCAGTACTTC
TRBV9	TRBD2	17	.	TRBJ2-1	CASSPPLAVSSYNEQFF	TGTGCCAGCAGCCCACCCCTAGCGGTGAGCTCCTACAATGAGCAGTTCTTC
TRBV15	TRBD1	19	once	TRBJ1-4	CATSRDLGQGASHPEKLFF	TGTGCCACCAGCAGAGATTTGGGACAGGGGGCATCTCATCCAGAAAAACTGTTTTTT
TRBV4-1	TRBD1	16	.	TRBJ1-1	CASSPGQGSGNTEAFF	TGCGCCAGCAGCCCTGGACAGGGAAGTGGAAACACTGAAGCTTTCTTT
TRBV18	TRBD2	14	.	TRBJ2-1	CASAPGTSFNEQFF	TGTGCCAGCGCCCCCGGGACTAGCTTCAATGAGCAGTTCTTC
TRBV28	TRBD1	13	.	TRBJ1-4	CASRSGQGHELFF	TGTGCCAGCAGGTCCGGACAGGGACACGAACTGTTTTTT
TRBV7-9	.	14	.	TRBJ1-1	CASSLRQGTTEAFF	TGTGCCAGCAGCTTAAGGCAGGGGACCACTGAAGCTTTCTTT
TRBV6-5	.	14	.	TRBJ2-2	CASRSSGNTGELFF	TGTGCCAGCAGATCAAGCGGAAACACCGGGGAGCTGTTTTTT
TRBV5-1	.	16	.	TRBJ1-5	CASSLDGRVSGQPQHF	TGCGCCAGCAGCTTGGATGGTCGCGTTTCGGGTCAGCCCCAGCATTTT
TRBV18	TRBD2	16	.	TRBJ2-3	CASSPLAGGVADTQYF	TGTGCCAGCTCACCACTAGCGGGTGGTGTAGCAGATACGCAGTATTTT
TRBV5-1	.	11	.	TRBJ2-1	CASSLRDEQFF	TGCGCCAGCAGCTTGAGGGATGAGCAGTTCTTC
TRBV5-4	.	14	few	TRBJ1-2	CASSLATSSDGYTF	TGTGCCAGCAGCTTGGCCACATCGTCGGATGGCTACACCTTC
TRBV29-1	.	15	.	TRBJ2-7	CSVVEGSRVVYEQYF	TGCAGCGTTGTAGAGGGCTCGCGGGTTGTCTACGAGCAGTACTTC
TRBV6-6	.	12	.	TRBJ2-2	CASRQVTGELFF	TGTGCCAGCCGACAGGTGACCGGGGAGCTGTTTTTT
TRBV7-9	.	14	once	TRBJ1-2	CASSLVPTDHGYTF	TGTGCCAGCAGCTTAGTTCCGACAGATCATGGCTACACCTTC
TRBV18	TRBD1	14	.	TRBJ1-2	CASSRDRVGNGYTF	TGTGCCAGCTCAAGAGACAGGGTTGGTAATGGCTACACCTTC